A single sample gave rise to the 25 T cell receptor beta chains below, sequenced in a study of cytomegalovirus exposure and HLA in healthy donors. PCR amplification relied on 60 Vbeta primers (plus 13 Jbeta primers). The data were produced by immunoSEQ multiplex PCR, yet TCRdb's version contains in-frame clones alone and is incomplete. The sample lists 200,000 to 250,000 clones, 82% seen once, with roughly 5% in the top ten. The source material was PBMCs. These receptors all stem from a woman aged 35 to 49 in good health and CMV-seropositive.

This clone has only one observation. This chain connects TRBV6-1 to TRBJ1-3; D not certain. Germline values: CDR1 MNHNS, CDR2 SASEGT. V lost 4 bases, J lost 0 bases, and 10 bases lay in between. The CDR3 is 15 residues long. The CDR3 loop is CASSGGDRSGNTIYF. CDR3 nucleotide sequence: TGTGCCAGCAGTGGCGGGGATCGCTCTGGAAACACCATATATTTT.

V usage is TRBV7-9 and J usage is TRBJ2-3; D not certain. The germline V gene has CDR1 SEHNR and CDR2 FQNEAQ (reference sequence). V was clipped by 7 bases and J by 2 bases, with 7 bases between them. CDR3 length equals 12 residues. CDR3 DNA: TGTGCCAGCACTTTAAACACAGATACGCAGTATTTT. Protein: CASTLNTDTQYF.

The chain joins TRBV18 to TRBJ1-1, with no clear D. The germline V and J ends were trimmed by 2 bases and 1 base, with 8 bases remaining between them. Germline CDR1 and CDR2: KGHSH and LQKENI. This CDR3 comprises 14 residues. Here the CDR3 reads CASSPGEPNTEAFF. The DNA for the CDR3 is TGTGCCAGCTCACCAGGGGAGCCGAACACTGAAGCTTTCTTT.

This clone was detected once. The chain couples TRBV19 to TRBJ1-2; TRBD1 matches 8 bases. CDR3 length: 15 amino acids. Germline CDR1 LNHDA, CDR2 SQIVND (reference sequence). V was clipped by 1 base and J by 8 bases; unmatched bases: 9. The CDR3 is CASSIAGTGPRGYTF. As DNA, the CDR3 is TGTGCCAGTAGTATAGCCGGGACAGGTCCCCGAGGCTACACCTTC. Based on the CDR3 plus reference TRBV19 and TRBJ1-2, the full variable domain is DGGITQSPKYLFRKEGQNVTLSCEQNLNHDAMYWYRQDPGQGLRLIYYSQIVNDFQKGDIAEGYSVSREKKESFPLTVTSAQKNPTAFYLCASSIAGTGPRGYTFGSGTRLTVV.

The table lists this clone with a count of one. The chain combines TRBV7-2 with TRBJ2-3, with D possibly matching TRBD2 (6 bases). CDR1 and CDR2 from the germline V gene are SGHTA and FQGNSA. This CDR3 comprises 14 residues. With 1 base removed from V and 4 bases from J, the gap between germline ends came to 9 bases. Here the CDR3 reads CASSLVAGPDTQYF. CDR3 DNA: TGTGCCAGCAGCTTAGTGGCGGGGCCAGATACGCAGTATTTT.

This chain joins TRBV7-9 and TRBJ1-1; TRBD1 agrees at 8 bases. In germline, CDR1 is SEHNR, CDR2 FQNEAQ (reference sequence). Trimming removed 3 bases from V and 4 bases from J; junction bases left unmatched: 7. There are 15 residues in the CDR3. CDR3 region: CASSLGTGGGTEAFF. For the CDR3, the DNA is TGTGCCAGCAGCTTGGGAACAGGGGGTGGCACTGAAGCTTTCTTT. The entire variable domain, with the rest obtained from reference TRBV7-9 and TRBJ1-1, is as follows: DTGVSQNPRHKITKRGQNVTFRCDPISEHNRLYWYRQTLGQGPEFLTYFQNEAQLEKSRLLSDRFSAERPKGSFSTLEIQRTEQGDSAMYLCASSLGTGGGTEAFFGQGTRLTVV.

The rearrangement joins TRBV9 to TRBJ2-7, with a possible D match to TRBD1 (6 bases). The CDR3 is 15 residues long. CDR1 is SGDLS and CDR2 is YYNGEE in the germline V gene. V gave up 4 bases and J gave up 3 bases, with 17 bases separating them. Written as DNA, the CDR3 is TGTGCCAGCAGCAAAGGCAGGGGTGGGGACTACGAGCAGTACTTC. Protein sequence: CASSKGRGGDYEQYF. The variable domain in full, with the rest retrieved from reference TRBV9 and TRBJ2-7, is DSGVTQTPKHLITATGQRVTLRCSPRSGDLSVYWYQQSLDQGLQFLIQYYNGEERAKGNILERFSAQQFPDLHSELNLSSLELGDSALYFCASSKGRGGDYEQYFGPGTRLTVT.

This chain joins TRBV6-6 and TRBJ2-5; tentative D call: TRBD1 (5 bases). The CDR3 length is 14 residues. V lost 0 bases to trimming and J lost 3 bases, with 8 bases between them. Germline V CDR1 and CDR2: MNHNY, SVGAGI (reference sequence). The CDR3: CASSYSSREETQYF. For the CDR3, the DNA is TGTGCCAGCAGTTACTCTAGCAGGGAAGAGACCCAGTACTTC.

This clone was recorded once. The CDR3 DNA is TGCGCCAGCAGCGAGGGACTAGCGGCTTCCTACGAGCAGTACTTC. Translating it yields CASSEGLAASYEQYF. The chain combines TRBV4-3 with TRBJ2-7; TRBD2 matches 11 bases. CDR1 LGHNA and CDR2 YSLEER come from the germline V gene. With V trimmed by 5 bases and J by 1 base, 4 bases remained unmatched. The CDR3 loop spans 15 amino acids.

The chain employs TRBV29-1 and TRBJ2-3, with 8 nucleotides matching TRBD1. The CDR3 has 15 amino acids. Trimming at V came to 3 bases and at J to 3 bases, leaving 8 bases not matched to a gene. Looked up from germline, CDR1 is SQVTM and CDR2 is ANQGSEA. The chain's CDR3 is CSVDRDRTTTDTQYF. CDR3 nucleotide sequence: TGCAGCGTTGATCGGGACAGGACAACAACAGATACGCAGTATTTT.

V and J are TRBV27 and TRBJ2-5; D ambiguous. The CDR3 is 13 amino acids. CDR1 and CDR2 from the germline V gene are MNHEY and SMNVEV (reference sequence). Trimming cost V 4 bases and J 5 bases, with 11 bases left between them. The CDR3 nucleotides are TGTGCCAGCAGTTATCAAGGCAGGGAGACCCAGTACTTC. This codes for CASSYQGRETQYF.

The V and J genes are TRBV9 and TRBJ2-1; 7 bases map to TRBD1. J was trimmed by 2 bases and V by 3 bases; bases with no gene match: 8. CDR3 length: 16 amino acids. Germline V lookup: CDR1 SGDLS, CDR2 YYNGEE. CDR3 in amino acids: CASSERTGRPYNEQFF. For the CDR3, the DNA is TGTGCCAGCAGCGAGCGGACAGGTAGGCCCTACAATGAGCAGTTCTTC.

The V gene is TRBV6-1, the J gene TRBJ1-1; 9 nucleotides match TRBD1. The germline V gene has CDR1 MNHNS and CDR2 SASEGT. The V gene end was trimmed by 6 bases and the J gene end by 8 bases; junction bases not matched to a gene: 7. This CDR3 spans 13 amino acids. The CDR3 loop reads CASRQHGTGEAFF. The CDR3 DNA is TGTGCCAGCAGGCAGCACGGGACAGGGGAAGCTTTCTTT.

V gene TRBV10-1 combines with J gene TRBJ2-5, with 10 bases that match TRBD1. Germline V lookup: CDR1 WNHNN, CDR2 SYGVQD (reference sequence). J lost 2 bases, V lost 4 bases, and 4 bases had no gene match. The CDR3 is 15 amino acids. As DNA, the CDR3 is TGCGCCAGCAGTGGAGGGGACAGGGGACAAGAGACCCAGTACTTC. Its translation is CASSGGDRGQETQYF.

The rearrangement joins TRBV13 to TRBJ2-3; 7 bases are shared with TRBD2. This CDR3 spans 14 amino acids. V dropped 3 bases and J dropped 8; count of bases not matched to a gene: 8. Germline CDR1 is PRHDT and CDR2 is FYEKMQ (reference sequence). CDR3 loop: CASSFETSSPTQYF. CDR3 nucleotide sequence: TGTGCCAGCAGCTTTGAGACTAGCTCCCCTACGCAGTATTTT.

The chain joins TRBV7-2 to TRBJ2-1, with 12 bases lining up with TRBD2. Germline V gene data show CDR1 as SGHTA and CDR2 as FQGNSA. The junction had 3 bases not matched to a gene; V was cut back by 5 bases and J by 4 bases. The CDR3 is 15 amino acids. In nucleotides, the CDR3 is TGTGCCAGCAGCACCCTAGCGGGGGGGTACAATGAGCAGTTCTTC. It yields the protein CASSTLAGGYNEQFF.

The chain uses TRBV19 and TRBJ2-1; 9 bases line up with TRBD1. This CDR3 region has 14 residues. The ends lost 4 bases at V and 7 bases at J; junction bases unmatched: 5. From germline, CDR1 is LNHDA and CDR2 SQIVND (reference sequence). The chain's CDR3 is CASSKQGAGNEQFF. In DNA, the CDR3 is TGTGCCAGTAGTAAACAGGGGGCAGGGAATGAGCAGTTCTTC.

The chain joins TRBV6-5 to TRBJ1-6; 7 bases are a match to TRBD1. Germline V gene sequence: CDR1 MNHEY, CDR2 SVGAGI. Unmatched junction bases numbered 6, after V lost 6 bases and J lost 10 bases. This CDR3 has 13 residues. CDR3: CASSSDRDSPLHF. Here the CDR3 DNA reads TGTGCCAGCAGCTCAGACAGGGACTCACCCCTCCACTTT.

The rearrangement links TRBV19 to TRBJ1-1; 8 nucleotides agree with TRBD1. This CDR3 has 14 amino acids. V lost 6 bases, J lost 2 bases, and 5 bases stayed unmatched. CDR1 is LNHDA and CDR2 is SQIVND in the germline V gene (reference sequence). CDR3 in amino acids: CASRRTGINTEAFF. The CDR3 nucleotides are TGTGCCAGTAGGCGGACAGGGATAAACACTGAAGCTTTCTTT.

Here the CDR3 DNA reads TGTGCCAGCAGCTTCACAGGGAAGAATGGCGAGCAGTACTTC. The encoded protein is CASSFTGKNGEQYF. V and J are TRBV7-2 and TRBJ2-5; TRBD1 might be the D (6 bases). The J call may be mistaken, given a closer DNA end match to TRBJ2-7. From germline, CDR1 is SGHTA and CDR2 FQGNSA. The CDR3 is 14 amino acids.

This chain links TRBV7-9 with TRBJ2-7, with D unresolved. V gave up 5 bases and J gave up 3 bases, with 20 bases separating them. The germline V gene has CDR1 SEHNR and CDR2 FQNEAQ (reference sequence). This CDR3 region has 16 residues. The CDR3 protein is CASSPLPQGESYEQYF. DNA for the CDR3: TGTGCCAGCAGCCCGCTGCCTCAAGGAGAAAGCTACGAGCAGTACTTC.

J is TRBJ1-5 and V is TRBV10-3, with D maybe TRBD1 (6 bases). The CDR3 totals 14 residues. V gave up 3 bases and J gave up 5 bases, with 11 bases separating them. Germline V gene sequence: CDR1 ENHRY, CDR2 SYGVKD. The CDR3 is CAISESRGDQPQHF. CDR3 in DNA: TGTGCCATCAGTGAAAGCAGGGGAGATCAGCCCCAGCATTTT.

This clone has just one count. The chain carries TRBV7-2 and TRBJ2-7; 8 positions agree with TRBD1. Losses at the gene ends were 5 bases for V and 0 bases for J; bases not matched to a gene: 6. The germline CDR1 and CDR2 sequences are SGHTA and FQGNSA. The CDR3 is 15 amino acids. The DNA for the CDR3 is TGTGCCAGCAGCAGGGGACAGGTTAGCTCCTACGAGCAGTACTTC. This gives the protein CASSRGQVSSYEQYF.

V usage is TRBV27 and J usage is TRBJ2-3; 10 bases map to TRBD1. J was trimmed by 0 bases and V by 6 bases; bases with no gene match: 3. The CDR3 totals 15 residues. CDR1 is MNHEY and CDR2 is SMNVEV in the germline V gene (reference sequence). The CDR3 DNA follows: TGTGCCAGCAGAGACAGGGGGCGAAGCACAGATACGCAGTATTTT. Translation gives CASRDRGRSTDTQYF.

The rearrangement uses TRBV7-2 and TRBJ1-2; D not resolved. V was clipped by 4 bases and J by 4 bases, with 13 bases between them. Germline V gives CDR1 SGHTA, CDR2 FQGNSA. The CDR3 runs 14 residues. In DNA form, the CDR3 reads TGTGCCAGCAGCTCCTACCTACAGTCCTATGGCTACACCTTC. Translation: CASSSYLQSYGYTF.